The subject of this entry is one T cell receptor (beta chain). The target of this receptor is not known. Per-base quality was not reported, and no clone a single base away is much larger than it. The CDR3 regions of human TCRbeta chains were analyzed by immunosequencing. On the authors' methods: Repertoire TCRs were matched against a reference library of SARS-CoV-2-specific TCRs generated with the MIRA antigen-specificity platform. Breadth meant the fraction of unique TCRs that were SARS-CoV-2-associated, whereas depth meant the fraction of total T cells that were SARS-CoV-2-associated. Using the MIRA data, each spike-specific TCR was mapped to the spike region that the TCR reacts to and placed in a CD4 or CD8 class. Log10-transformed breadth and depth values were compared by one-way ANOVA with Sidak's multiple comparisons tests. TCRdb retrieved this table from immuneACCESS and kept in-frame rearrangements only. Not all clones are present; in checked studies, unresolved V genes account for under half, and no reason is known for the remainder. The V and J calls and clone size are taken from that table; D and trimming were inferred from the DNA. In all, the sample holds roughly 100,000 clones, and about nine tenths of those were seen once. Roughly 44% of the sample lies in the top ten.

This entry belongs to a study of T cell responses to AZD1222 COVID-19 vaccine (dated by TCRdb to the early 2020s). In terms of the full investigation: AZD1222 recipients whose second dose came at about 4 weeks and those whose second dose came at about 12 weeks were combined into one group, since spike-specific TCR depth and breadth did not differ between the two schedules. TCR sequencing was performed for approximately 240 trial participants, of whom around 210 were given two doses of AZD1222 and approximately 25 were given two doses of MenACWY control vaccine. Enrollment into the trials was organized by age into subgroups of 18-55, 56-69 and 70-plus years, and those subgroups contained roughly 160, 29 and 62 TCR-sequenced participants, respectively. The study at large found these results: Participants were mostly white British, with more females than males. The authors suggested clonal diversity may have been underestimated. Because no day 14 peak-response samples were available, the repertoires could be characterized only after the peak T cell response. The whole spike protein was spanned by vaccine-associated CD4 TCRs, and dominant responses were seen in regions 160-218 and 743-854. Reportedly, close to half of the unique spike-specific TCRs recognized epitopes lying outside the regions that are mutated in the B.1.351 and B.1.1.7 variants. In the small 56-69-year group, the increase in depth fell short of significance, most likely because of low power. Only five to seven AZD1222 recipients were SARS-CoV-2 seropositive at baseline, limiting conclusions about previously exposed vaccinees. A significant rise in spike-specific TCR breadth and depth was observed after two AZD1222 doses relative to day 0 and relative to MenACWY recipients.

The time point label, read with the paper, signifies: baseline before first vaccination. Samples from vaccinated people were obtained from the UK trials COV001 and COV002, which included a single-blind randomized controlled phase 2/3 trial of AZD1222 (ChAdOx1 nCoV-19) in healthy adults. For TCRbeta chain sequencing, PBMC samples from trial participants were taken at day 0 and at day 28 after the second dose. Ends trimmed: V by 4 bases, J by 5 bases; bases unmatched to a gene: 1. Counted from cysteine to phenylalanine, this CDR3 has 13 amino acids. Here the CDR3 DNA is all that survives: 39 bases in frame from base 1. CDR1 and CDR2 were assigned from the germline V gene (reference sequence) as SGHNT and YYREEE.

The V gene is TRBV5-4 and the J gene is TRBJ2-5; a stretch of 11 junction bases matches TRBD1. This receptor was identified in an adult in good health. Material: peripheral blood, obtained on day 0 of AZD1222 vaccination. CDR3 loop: CASSRDRGETQYF. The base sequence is TGTGCCAGCAGCCGGGACAGGGGGGAGACCCAGTACTTC.